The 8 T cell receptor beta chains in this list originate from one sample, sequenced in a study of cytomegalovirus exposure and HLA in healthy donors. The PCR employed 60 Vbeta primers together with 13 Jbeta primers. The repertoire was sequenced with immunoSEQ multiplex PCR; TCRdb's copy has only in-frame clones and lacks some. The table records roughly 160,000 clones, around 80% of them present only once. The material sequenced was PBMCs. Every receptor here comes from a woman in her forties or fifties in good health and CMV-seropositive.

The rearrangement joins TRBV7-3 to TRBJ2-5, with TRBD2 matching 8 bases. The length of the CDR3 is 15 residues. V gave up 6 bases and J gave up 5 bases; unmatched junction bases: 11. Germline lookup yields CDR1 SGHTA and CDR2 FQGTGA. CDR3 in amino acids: CASSSLRGEWETQYF. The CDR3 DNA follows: TGTGCCAGCAGTTCTCTGCGGGGGGAGTGGGAGACCCAGTACTTC.

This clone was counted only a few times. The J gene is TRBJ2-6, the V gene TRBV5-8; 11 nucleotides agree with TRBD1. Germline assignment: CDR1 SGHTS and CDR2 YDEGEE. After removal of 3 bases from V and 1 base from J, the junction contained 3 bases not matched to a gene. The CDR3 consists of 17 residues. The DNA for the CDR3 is TGTGCCAGCAGCTGGACAGGGGGCTTATCTGGGGCCAACGTCCTGACTTTC. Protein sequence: CASSWTGGLSGANVLTF.

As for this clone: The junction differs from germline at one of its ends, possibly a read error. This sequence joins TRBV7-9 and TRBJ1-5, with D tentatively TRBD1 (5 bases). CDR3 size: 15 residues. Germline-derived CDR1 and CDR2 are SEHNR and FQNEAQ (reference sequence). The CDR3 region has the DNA TGTTCCAGCAGCCAGAGTACTTCAGGGATGCAGCCCCAGCATTTT. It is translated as CSSSQSTSGMQPQHF.

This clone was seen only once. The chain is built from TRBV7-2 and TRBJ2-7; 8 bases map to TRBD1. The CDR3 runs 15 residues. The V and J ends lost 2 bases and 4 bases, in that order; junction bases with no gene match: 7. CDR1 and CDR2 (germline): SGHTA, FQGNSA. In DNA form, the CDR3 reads TGTGCCAGCAGCTTATCCGACAGGGGAAGGTACGAGCAGTACTTC. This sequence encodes CASSLSDRGRYEQYF.

The CDR3 loop is CSVPGQQSFGQYF. The CDR3 DNA follows: TGCAGCGTCCCGGGACAGCAGTCCTTCGGGCAGTACTTC. This chain links TRBV29-1 with TRBJ2-7, with 7 bases lining up with TRBD1. CDR1 SQVTM and CDR2 ANQGSEA come from the germline V gene. This CDR3 has 13 amino acids. J lost 9 bases, V lost 6 bases, and 14 bases had no gene match.

The CDR3 reads CASTPAGGRYNEQFF. CDR3 DNA sequence: TGTGCCAGCACCCCAGCGGGAGGGCGATACAATGAGCAGTTCTTC. The chain uses TRBV27 and TRBJ2-1; 10 nucleotides align to TRBD2. Trimming at V came to 7 bases and at J to 4 bases, leaving 7 bases not matched to a gene. The CDR3 has 15 residues. The germline V gene has CDR1 MNHEY and CDR2 SMNVEV (reference sequence).

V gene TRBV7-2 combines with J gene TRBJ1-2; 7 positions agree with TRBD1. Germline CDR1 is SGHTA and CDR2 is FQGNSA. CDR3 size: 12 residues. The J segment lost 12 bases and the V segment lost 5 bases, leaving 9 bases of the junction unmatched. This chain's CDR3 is CASSRVRGADTF. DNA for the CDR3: TGTGCCAGCAGCCGTGTCAGGGGGGCGGACACCTTC.

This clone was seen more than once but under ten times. CDR3 loop: CASSSVYTGELFF. The CDR3 DNA is TGTGCCAGCAGCTCGGTTTACACCGGGGAGCTGTTTTTT. The chain is built from TRBV9 and TRBJ2-2; the D is unclear. The CDR3 has 13 residues. Trimming cost V 4 bases and J 3 bases, with 7 bases left between them. Germline loops: CDR1 SGDLS, CDR2 YYNGEE.